Listed here is a single T cell receptor beta chain. Its antigen is as yet unknown. Some clones are missing from TCRdb's copy, which holds only in-frame ones; the method was immunoSEQ multiplex PCR. The repertoire consists of about 10,000 clones, with approximately 85% occurring once and the leading ten covering around a fifth. Trimming took 3 bases from V and 3 from J, leaving 15 bases between them. Per germline, CDR1 MNHEY and CDR2 SMNVEV (reference sequence). CDR3 length: 16 residues. These data belong to a study of somatic mutations in cytotoxic T cells in rheumatoid arthritis. Study in general: Flow sorting at nearly 100% purity was applied to some V beta antibody-stained T-cell populations, which included V beta1+ cells sequenced for TCRB. Broader study findings: About an eighth of the roughly 65 patients had a largest CD8+ clone above 20% of CD8+ cells.

CD4+ and CD8+ cells were isolated by positive magnetic bead selection, with purity checked by flow cytometry. Material for sequencing was CD8+ T cells sorted from blood. This clonotype was obtained from a woman aged 50 to 65 in good health. V is TRBV27 and J is TRBJ2-4; maybe TRBD1 (6 bases). The CDR3 here is CASSFLGAGRKNIQYF. Here the CDR3 DNA reads TGTGCCAGCAGTTTCCTGGGGGCAGGGCGCAAAAACATTCAGTACTTC.